This T cell receptor (beta chain) was captured by sequencing in a study of cytomegalovirus exposure and HLA in healthy donors. With 60 Vbeta and 13 Jbeta primers, the PCR was carried out. Assay: immunoSEQ multiplex PCR; the TCRdb copy retains only in-frame clones and omits some. The data contain some 200,000 clones, 80% to 85% of them seen just once; the ten biggest clones take up approximately 6.3%. Points on this clone: Its antigen is as yet unknown.

The study, taken as a whole, reports: A prior analysis recorded that most TCR beta V segments were productive about 87% or about 30% of the time.

Germline CDR1 and CDR2: SGHDT and YYEEEE. This CDR3 contains 15 residues. Trimming left V 2 bases short and J 0 bases short, with 9 bases between. Specimen: PBMCs. The receptor comes from a middle-aged man in good health and CMV-seropositive. V and J are TRBV5-6 and TRBJ1-5; the D gene is possibly TRBD1 (5 bases). The CDR3 DNA sequence: TGTGCCAGCAGCTTACAGGTACTTAGCAATCAGCCCCAGCATTTT. Its protein is CASSLQVLSNQPQHF.